Listed below are T cell receptor beta chains from one sample, sequenced in a study of cytomegalovirus exposure and HLA in healthy donors. Using immunoSEQ multiplex PCR, the repertoire was profiled, and TCRdb retains in-frame clones only, with some absent. The top ten clones hold around 8.4% of a sample with more than 95,000 clones, approximately 82% of them seen once. The material sequenced was PBMCs. The receptor source for this set is a man aged 35-49 years in good health and CMV-seropositive. Each CDR3 is given with its conserved first and last residue. D genes are given only for firm matches. Clone size is given for some rows only: seen once, a few or many times, or a class if the clone is expanded.

clone_size d_call j_call v_call cdr3_nt cdr3_aa
- TRBD2 TRBJ2-7 TRBV4-1 TGCGCCAGCAGCCTGGGGACTAGCGACTACGAGCAGTACTTC CASSLGTSDYEQYF
- - TRBJ1-5 TRBV5-5 TGTGCCGGCAGCTTGTCCAGGGGCGACCAGCCCCAGCATTTT CAGSLSRGDQPQHF
medium-sized - TRBJ1-6 TRBV4-3 TGCGCCAGCAGCCAAGATGGAGGGGGGGGCGGCTATAATTCACCCCTCCACTTT CASSQDGGGGGYNSPLHF
- TRBD2 TRBJ2-3 TRBV5-4 TGTGCCAGCAGCTTGACTAGCGGGAGCACAGATACGCAGTATTTT CASSLTSGSTDTQYF
- - TRBJ1-5 TRBV19 TGTGCCAGTACCATGGGGGGGGGCGGAAGCAATCAGCCCCAGCATTTT CASTMGGGGSNQPQHF
- TRBD1 TRBJ2-5 TRBV29-1 TGCAGCGTTTCACAGGGGGCAGAGACCCAGTACTTC CSVSQGAETQYF
- - TRBJ1-1 TRBV28 TGTGCCAGCACCCTACCCCCCAGGCCAGGGACTGAAGCTTTCTTT CASTLPPRPGTEAFF
- - TRBJ1-2 TRBV18 TGTGCCAGCTCACCCCCGCTAAACTATGGCTACACCTTC CASSPPLNYGYTF
once - TRBJ2-7 TRBV9 TGTGCCAGCAGCGTAGAGGGGCAGGGGAACTACGAGCAGTACTTC CASSVEGQGNYEQYF
few - TRBJ2-5 TRBV27 TGTGCCAGCAACTTCTTAGGGAGCACGGAAGAGACCCAGTACTTC CASNFLGSTEETQYF
- TRBD2 TRBJ2-1 TRBV9 TGTGCCAGCAGCGACCCTAGGGGACTAGCGTCCTACAATGAGCAGTTCTTC CASSDPRGLASYNEQFF
- TRBD2 TRBJ2-6 TRBV7-9 TGTGCCAGCAGCCCCACCGGGGGGGGCTCTGGGGCCAACGTCCTGACTTTC CASSPTGGGSGANVLTF
few - TRBJ2-7 TRBV19 TGTGCCAGTAGTACCCGAAGGGGTTTTTACGAGCAGTACTTC CASSTRRGFYEQYF
- - TRBJ1-4 TRBV6-1 TGTGCCAGCACCCAAGGGGGGGTTTATGAAAAACTGTTTTTT CASTQGGVYEKLFF
- - TRBJ1-6 TRBV6-4 TGTGCCAGCAAAGACGGGTGGATCTCCTATAATTCACCCCTCCACTTT CASKDGWISYNSPLHF
- TRBD1 TRBJ1-2 TRBV6-1 TGTGCCAGCAGCACAGGGGGCGATGGCTACACCTTC CASSTGGDGYTF
- - TRBJ2-2 TRBV30 TGTGCCTGGAGTAGGGGGGGCAGCACCGGGGAGCTGTTTTTT CAWSRGGSTGELFF
- TRBD2 TRBJ2-1 TRBV6-5 TGTGCCAGCACCCACACCACTAGCGGGGGGGATGAGCAGTTCTTC CASTHTTSGGDEQFF
- TRBD1 TRBJ1-1 TRBV6-5 TGTGCCAGCAGTTTGTACAGGGGGAACACTGAAGCTTTCTTT CASSLYRGNTEAFF
- - TRBJ1-4 TRBV19 TGTGCCAGTACCCCCGACCAGGGATGGGAAAAACTGTTTTTT CASTPDQGWEKLFF
- TRBD2 TRBJ2-1 TRBV10-3 TGTGCCATCAGTGCGGGACTAGCGGGAGTTCGCGAGCAGTTCTTC CAISAGLAGVREQFF
- TRBD1 TRBJ2-7 TRBV11-1 TGTGCCAGCAGCTTAGACAGGGGGCCCTACGAGCAGTACTTC CASSLDRGPYEQYF
- TRBD1 TRBJ1-2 TRBV6-1 TGTGCCAGCAGTGTCGGGACAGGGACTACCTATGGCTACACCTTC CASSVGTGTTYGYTF
- - TRBJ1-5 TRBV7-2 TGTGCCAGCAGCTTAACAGGGTCCAGGAGCAATCAGCCCCAGCATTTT CASSLTGSRSNQPQHF
- TRBD2 TRBJ2-7 TRBV15 TGTGCCACCAGCAGAGGCGGACTAGCGGGGGGCTACGAGCAGTACTTC CATSRGGLAGGYEQYF
- TRBD2 TRBJ2-2 TRBV7-9 TGTGCCAGCGGCTTTGGACTAGCGGGTTCCGGGGAGCTGTTTTTT CASGFGLAGSGELFF
- - TRBJ1-1 TRBV2 TGTGCCAGCAGTCCCCGATCAGGGAACACTGAAGCTTTCTTT CASSPRSGNTEAFF
- - TRBJ1-4 TRBV10-3 TGTGCCATCAGTGAATCTGGGGGGGCTTCAACTAATGAAAAACTGTTTTTT CAISESGGASTNEKLFF
- - TRBJ2-3 TRBV7-2 TGTGCCAGCAGCTTAGGGACTTCCCTCCCGCCGCAGTATTTT CASSLGTSLPPQYF
- - TRBJ1-2 TRBV30 TGTGCCTGCCGCGGGGCAGGAGAGGAATATGGCTACACCTTC CACRGAGEEYGYTF
few TRBD2 TRBJ2-4 TRBV4-2 TGTGCCAGCAGCCAAGATCAGGCTAGCGGTCAAAACAGTCAGTACTTC CASSQDQASGQNSQYF
- TRBD1 TRBJ2-2 TRBV7-2 TGTGCCAGCAGCCCCCGACAGGGTCGGACCACCGGGGAGCTGTTTTTT CASSPRQGRTTGELFF
- TRBD1 TRBJ1-2 TRBV11-2 TGTGCCAGCAGCTTGACAGGGGGCACTGCTAACTATGGCTACACCTTC CASSLTGGTANYGYTF
- - TRBJ2-4 TRBV6-5 TGTGCCAGCAGGTCCGGACTCGTAGCCAAAAACATTCAGTACTTC CASRSGLVAKNIQYF
once - TRBJ1-1 TRBV27 TGTGCCAGCAGTTTACGACAGGCGGACACTGAAGCTTTCTTT CASSLRQADTEAFF
- - TRBJ1-1 TRBV27 - CASSFLAGNTEAFF
- - TRBJ2-7 TRBV9 TGTGCCAGCAGCACACACCGGGACGAGCAGTACTTC CASSTHRDEQYF
- - TRBJ1-3 TRBV5-6 TGTGCCAGCAGCTCGGGATGGGGTGGAGACACCATATATTTT CASSSGWGGDTIYF
- - TRBJ2-7 TRBV6-1 TGTGCCAGCAGTGAAGGCTGGGGCAGCTCCTACGAGCAGTACTTC CASSEGWGSSYEQYF
- TRBD1 TRBJ1-2 TRBV7-2 TGTGCCAGCAGCACCGGGGACAGGAGGGGTGGCTACACCTTC CASSTGDRRGGYTF
- - TRBJ1-1 TRBV18 TGTGCCAGCTCACCGAGGGAGACTGAAGCTTTCTTT CASSPRETEAFF